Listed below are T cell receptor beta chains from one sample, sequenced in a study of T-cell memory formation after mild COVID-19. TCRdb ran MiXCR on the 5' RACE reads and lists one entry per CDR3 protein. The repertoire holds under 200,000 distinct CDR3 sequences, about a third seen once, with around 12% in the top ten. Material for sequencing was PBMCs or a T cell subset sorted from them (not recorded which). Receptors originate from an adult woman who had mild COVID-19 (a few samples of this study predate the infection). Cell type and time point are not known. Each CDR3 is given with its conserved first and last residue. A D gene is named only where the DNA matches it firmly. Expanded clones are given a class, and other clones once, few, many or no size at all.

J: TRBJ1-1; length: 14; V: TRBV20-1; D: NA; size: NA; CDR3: CSARVAGANTEAFF; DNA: TGCAGTGCTAGAGTGGCGGGGGCTAACACTGAAGCTTTCTTT
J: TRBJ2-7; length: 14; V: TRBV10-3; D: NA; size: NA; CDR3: CAIWDGISSYEQYF; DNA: TGTGCCATATGGGACGGTATTAGCTCCTACGAGCAGTACTTC
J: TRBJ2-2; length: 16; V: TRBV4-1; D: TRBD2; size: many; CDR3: CASSRLLAGNTGELFF; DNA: TGCGCCAGCAGCCGACTACTAGCGGGGAACACCGGGGAGCTGTTTTTT
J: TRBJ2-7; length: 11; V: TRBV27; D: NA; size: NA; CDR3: CASSWGNEQYF; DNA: TGTGCCAGCAGCTGGGGGAACGAGCAGTACTTC
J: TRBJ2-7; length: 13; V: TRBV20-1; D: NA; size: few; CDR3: CSATRDSFYEQYF; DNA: TGCAGTGCTACCCGGGACTCCTTCTACGAGCAGTACTTC
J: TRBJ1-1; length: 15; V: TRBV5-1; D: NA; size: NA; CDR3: CASSFPDRANTEAFF; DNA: TGCGCCAGCAGCTTTCCGGACAGAGCGAACACTGAAGCTTTCTTT
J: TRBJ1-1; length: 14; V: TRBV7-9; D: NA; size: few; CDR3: CASSSPGSNTEAFF; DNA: TGTGCCAGCAGCTCGCCCGGGTCGAACACTGAAGCTTTCTTT
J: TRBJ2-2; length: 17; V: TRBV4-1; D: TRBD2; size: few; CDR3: CASSQQLAGEVSGELFF; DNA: TGCGCCAGCAGCCAACAACTAGCGGGAGAGGTTTCCGGGGAGCTGTTTTTT
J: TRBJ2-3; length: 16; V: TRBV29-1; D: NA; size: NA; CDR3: CSVVGGEGLTTDTQYF; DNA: TGCAGCGTTGTCGGGGGCGAGGGACTAACAACAGATACGCAGTATTTT
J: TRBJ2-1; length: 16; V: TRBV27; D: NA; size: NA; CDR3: CASSLSTMGAYNEQFF; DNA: TGTGCCAGCAGTTTATCGACGATGGGGGCCTACAATGAGCAGTTCTTC
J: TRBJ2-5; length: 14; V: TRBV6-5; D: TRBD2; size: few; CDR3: CASSSGGPWETQYF; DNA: TGTGCCAGCAGTTCGGGGGGGCCTTGGGAGACCCAGTACTTC
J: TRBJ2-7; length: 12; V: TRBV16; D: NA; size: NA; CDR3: CASRDSAYEQYF; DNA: TGTGCCAGCCGGGACTCCGCCTACGAGCAGTACTTC
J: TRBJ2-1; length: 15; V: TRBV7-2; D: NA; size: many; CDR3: CASSLEAGHYNEQFF; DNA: TGTGCCAGCAGCTTAGAAGCGGGACACTACAATGAGCAGTTCTTC
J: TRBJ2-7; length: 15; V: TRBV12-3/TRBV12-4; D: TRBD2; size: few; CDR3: CASRQGLADSYEQYF; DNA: TGTGCCAGCAGGCAAGGACTAGCGGACTCCTACGAGCAGTACTTC
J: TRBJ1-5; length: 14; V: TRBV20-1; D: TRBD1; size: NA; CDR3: CSATTGGAYQPQHF; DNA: TGCAGTGCCACGACAGGGGGCGCTTATCAGCCCCAGCATTTT
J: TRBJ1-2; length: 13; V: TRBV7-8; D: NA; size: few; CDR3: CASMGLTNYGYTF; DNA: TGTGCCAGCATGGGACTAACTAACTATGGCTACACCTTC
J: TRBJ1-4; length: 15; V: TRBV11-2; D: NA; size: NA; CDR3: CASSLNQGINEKLFF; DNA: TGTGCCAGCAGCTTGAACCAGGGCATTAATGAAAAACTGTTTTTT
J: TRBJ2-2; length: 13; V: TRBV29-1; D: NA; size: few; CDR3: CSVEPGYGGELFF; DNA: TGCAGCGTTGAACCGGGGTATGGCGGGGAGCTGTTTTTT
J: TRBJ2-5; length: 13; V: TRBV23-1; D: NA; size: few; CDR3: CASPCRPQETQYF; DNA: TGCGCCAGCCCCTGCAGGCCCCAAGAGACCCAGTACTTC
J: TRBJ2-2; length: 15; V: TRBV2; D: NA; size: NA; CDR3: CASRPGHTYTGELFF; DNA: TGTGCCAGCAGACCGGGACACACCTACACCGGGGAGCTGTTTTTT
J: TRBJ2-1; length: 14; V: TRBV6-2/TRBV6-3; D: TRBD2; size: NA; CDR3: CASSKREGRNEQFF; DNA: TGTGCCAGCAGCAAGCGGGAGGGCCGGAATGAGCAGTTCTTC
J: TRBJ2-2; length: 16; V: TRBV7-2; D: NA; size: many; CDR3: CASTPGDSLNTGELFF; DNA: TGTGCCAGCACTCCGGGGGACTCACTGAACACCGGGGAGCTGTTTTTT
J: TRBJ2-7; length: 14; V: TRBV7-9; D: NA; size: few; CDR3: CASSYLERVYEQYF; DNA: TGTGCCAGCAGCTACTTGGAGAGGGTGTACGAGCAGTACTTC
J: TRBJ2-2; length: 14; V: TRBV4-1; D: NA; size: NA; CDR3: CASTSGTLTGELFF; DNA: TGCGCCAGCACTTCAGGGACACTCACCGGGGAGCTGTTTTTT
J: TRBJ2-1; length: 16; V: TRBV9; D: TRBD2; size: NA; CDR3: CASSVASGGNYNEQFF; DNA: TGTGCCAGCAGCGTAGCTAGCGGGGGGAATTACAATGAGCAGTTCTTC
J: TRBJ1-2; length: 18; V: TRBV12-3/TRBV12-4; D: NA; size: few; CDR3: CASSSRRGGGEFNYGYTF; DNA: TGTGCCAGCAGTTCCCGCCGAGGGGGAGGGGAGTTTAACTATGGCTACACCTTC
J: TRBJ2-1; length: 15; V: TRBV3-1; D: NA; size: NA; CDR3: CASTGPGSRYNEQFF; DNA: TGTGCCAGCACAGGGCCGGGATCTAGGTACAATGAGCAGTTCTTC
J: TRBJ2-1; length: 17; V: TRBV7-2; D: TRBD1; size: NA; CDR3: CASSFWDTGGGKDEQFF; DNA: TGTGCCAGCAGCTTCTGGGACACAGGGGGCGGTAAGGATGAGCAGTTCTTC
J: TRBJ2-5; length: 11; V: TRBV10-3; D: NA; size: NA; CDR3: CAISESETQYF; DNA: TGTGCCATCAGTGAGTCGGAGACCCAGTACTTC
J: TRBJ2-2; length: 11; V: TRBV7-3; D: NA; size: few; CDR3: CASSLHGELFF; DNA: TGTGCCAGCAGCTTACACGGGGAGCTGTTTTTT
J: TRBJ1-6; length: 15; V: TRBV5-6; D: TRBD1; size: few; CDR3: CASSLLTGKGSPLHF; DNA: TGTGCCAGCAGCTTGCTGACAGGGAAGGGTTCACCCCTCCACTTT
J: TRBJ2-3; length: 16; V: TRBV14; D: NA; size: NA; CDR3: CASSQSGAGWADTQYF; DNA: TGTGCCAGCAGCCAAAGTGGAGCGGGTTGGGCAGATACGCAGTATTTT
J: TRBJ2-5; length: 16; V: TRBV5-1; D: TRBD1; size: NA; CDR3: CASSGLLQGAGETQYF; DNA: TGCGCCAGCAGCGGACTACTACAGGGGGCAGGAGAGACCCAGTACTTC
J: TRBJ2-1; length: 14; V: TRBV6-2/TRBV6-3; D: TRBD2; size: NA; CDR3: CASMGSGRRNEQFF; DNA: TGTGCCAGCATGGGTAGCGGGAGGAGGAATGAGCAGTTCTTC
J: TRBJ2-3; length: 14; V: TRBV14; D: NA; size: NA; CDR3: CASSPSLGGDTQYF; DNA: TGTGCCAGCAGCCCATCGTTAGGGGGAGATACGCAGTATTTT
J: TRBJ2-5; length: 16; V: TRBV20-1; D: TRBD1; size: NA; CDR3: CSARPTGTGPGKTQYF; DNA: TGCAGTGCACGACCTACCGGGACAGGGCCAGGGAAGACCCAGTACTTC
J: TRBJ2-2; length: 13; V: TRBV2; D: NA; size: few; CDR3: CASRVENTGELFF; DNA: TGTGCCAGCCGAGTTGAGAACACCGGGGAGCTGTTTTTT
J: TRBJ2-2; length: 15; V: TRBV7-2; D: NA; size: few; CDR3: CASSLASSQGGELFF; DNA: TGTGCCAGCAGCTTAGCTAGCTCTCAGGGCGGGGAGCTGTTTTTT
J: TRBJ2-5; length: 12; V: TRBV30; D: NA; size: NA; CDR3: CAWRGQQETQYF; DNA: TGTGCCTGGAGAGGGCAGCAAGAGACCCAGTACTTC
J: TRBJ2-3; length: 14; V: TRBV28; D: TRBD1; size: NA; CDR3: CASSPGGPRPTQYF; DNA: TGTGCCAGCAGCCCAGGGGGACCTCGGCCTACGCAGTATTTT
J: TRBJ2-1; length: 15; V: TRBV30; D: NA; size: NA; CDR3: CAWSVMGGRYNEQFF; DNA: TGTGCCTGGAGTGTAATGGGGGGCAGGTACAATGAGCAGTTCTTC
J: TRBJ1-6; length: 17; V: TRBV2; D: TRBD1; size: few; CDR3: CASIGTGQAGFGSPLHF; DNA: TGTGCCAGCATCGGGACCGGACAGGCGGGCTTTGGGTCACCCCTCCACTTT
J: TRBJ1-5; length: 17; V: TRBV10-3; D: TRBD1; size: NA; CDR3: CAISESGTGDSNQPQHF; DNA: TGTGCCATCAGTGAGTCAGGGACAGGAGATAGCAATCAGCCCCAGCATTTT
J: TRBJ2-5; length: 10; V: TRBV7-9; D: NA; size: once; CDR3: CASGGETQYF; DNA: TGTGCCAGCGGAGGGGAGACCCAGTACTTC
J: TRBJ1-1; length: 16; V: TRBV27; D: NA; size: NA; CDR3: CASSFGPYRYNTEAFF; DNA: TGTGCCAGCAGTTTTGGACCCTATAGATATAACACTGAAGCTTTCTTT
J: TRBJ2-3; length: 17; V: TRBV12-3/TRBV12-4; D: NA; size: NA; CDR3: CASTPARYRTSTDTQYF; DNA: TGTGCCAGCACCCCAGCCCGGTACAGAACTAGCACAGATACGCAGTATTTT
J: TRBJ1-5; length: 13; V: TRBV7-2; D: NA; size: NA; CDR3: CASSTEANQPQHF; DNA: TGTGCCAGCAGTACAGAAGCCAATCAGCCCCAGCATTTT
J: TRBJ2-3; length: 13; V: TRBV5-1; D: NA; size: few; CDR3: CASSLAGRDTQYF; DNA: TGCGCCAGCAGCTTGGCCGGAAGAGATACGCAGTATTTT
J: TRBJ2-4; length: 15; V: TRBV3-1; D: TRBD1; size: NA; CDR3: CASSQGDRGYDIQYF; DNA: TGTGCCAGCAGCCAAGGGGACAGGGGGTACGACATTCAGTACTTC
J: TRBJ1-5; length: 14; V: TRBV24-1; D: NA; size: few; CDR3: CATSEQGGNQPQHF; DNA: TGTGCCACCAGTGAACAAGGGGGCAATCAGCCCCAGCATTTT
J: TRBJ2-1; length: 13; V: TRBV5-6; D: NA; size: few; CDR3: CASSLTEYNEQFF; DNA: TGTGCCAGCAGCTTGACAGAGTACAATGAGCAGTTCTTC
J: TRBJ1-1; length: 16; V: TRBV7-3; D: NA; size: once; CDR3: CASSSQSTGLGTEAFF; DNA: TGTGCCAGCAGCTCCCAATCGACAGGCTTGGGCACTGAAGCTTTCTTT
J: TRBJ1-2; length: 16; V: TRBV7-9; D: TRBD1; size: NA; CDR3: CASSHLGQGANYGYTF; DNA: TGTGCCAGCAGCCACTTGGGACAGGGAGCTAACTATGGCTACACCTTC
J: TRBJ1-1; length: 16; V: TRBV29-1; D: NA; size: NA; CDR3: CSVEDPSRGFIGPAFF; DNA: TGCAGCGTTGAAGATCCCTCACGGGGGTTTATAGGGCCGGCTTTCTTT
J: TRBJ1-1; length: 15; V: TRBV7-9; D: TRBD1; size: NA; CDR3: CASSSRTGMNTEAFF; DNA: TGTGCCAGCAGCTCTCGGACAGGCATGAACACTGAAGCTTTCTTT
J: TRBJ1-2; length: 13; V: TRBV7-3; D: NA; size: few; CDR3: CASSLDMGAGYTF; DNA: TGTGCCAGCAGCTTAGATATGGGGGCTGGCTACACCTTC
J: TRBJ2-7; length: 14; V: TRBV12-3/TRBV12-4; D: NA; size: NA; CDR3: CASSLHTDTYEQYF; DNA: TGTGCCAGCAGTTTACATACCGATACCTACGAGCAGTACTTC